Listed below are T cell receptor beta chains from one sample, sequenced in a study of cytomegalovirus exposure and HLA in healthy donors. Sequencing was performed with immunoSEQ multiplex PCR; in TCRdb, only in-frame clones are kept and a portion is missing. The sample yields some 80,000 clones, around 80% seen once. The sequenced sample was PBMCs. The receptors were sampled from a human donor in good health. Each CDR3 is given with its conserved first and last residue. D genes are given only for firm matches.

J | D | V | DNA | CDR3
TRBJ1-2 | NA | TRBV9 | TGTGCCAGCAGCGGCGGAAGAGGGAACTATGGCTACACCTTC | CASSGGRGNYGYTF
TRBJ1-2 | TRBD1 | TRBV2 | TGTGCCAGCAGGGAGGAGAGGACAGGGTTCGGCTACACCTTC | CASREERTGFGYTF
TRBJ1-3 | NA | TRBV9 | TGTGCCAGCAGCGTAGGGCCAGGTTCTGGAAACACCATATATTTT | CASSVGPGSGNTIYF
TRBJ1-3 | NA | TRBV6-5 | TGTGCCAGCAGTTATGGGGAAGGAGGGAGAAACACCATATATTTT | CASSYGEGGRNTIYF
TRBJ2-7 | TRBD1 | TRBV6-5 | TGTGCCAGCAGGTTAAGCGGGACAGGGAGCGAGCAGTACTTC | CASRLSGTGSEQYF
TRBJ1-1 | TRBD1 | TRBV6-5 | TGTGCCAGCAGTTACTCCAGGGGGGCAACTGAAGCTTTCTTT | CASSYSRGATEAFF
TRBJ2-5 | TRBD2 | TRBV6-5 | TGTGCCAGCAGTTCTAGCGGGGGGACTCAAGAGACCCAGTACTTC | CASSSSGGTQETQYF
TRBJ2-1 | NA | TRBV6-5 | TGTGCCAGCAGTTACTCAACGGGCAATGAGCAGTTCTTC | CASSYSTGNEQFF
TRBJ2-7 | TRBD2 | TRBV7-6 | TGTGCCAGCAGCTTACAGCCCACACTAGCGGAAAGCTCCTACGAGCAGTACTTC | CASSLQPTLAESSYEQYF
TRBJ2-1 | TRBD2 | TRBV15 | TGTGCCACCAGCAGCCTGCGGGGGAGCTCCTACAATGAGCAGTTCTTC | CATSSLRGSSYNEQFF
TRBJ1-6 | TRBD1 | TRBV16 | TGTGCCAGCAGCCAGCAGGGGGGAAATTCACCCCTCCACTTT | CASSQQGGNSPLHF